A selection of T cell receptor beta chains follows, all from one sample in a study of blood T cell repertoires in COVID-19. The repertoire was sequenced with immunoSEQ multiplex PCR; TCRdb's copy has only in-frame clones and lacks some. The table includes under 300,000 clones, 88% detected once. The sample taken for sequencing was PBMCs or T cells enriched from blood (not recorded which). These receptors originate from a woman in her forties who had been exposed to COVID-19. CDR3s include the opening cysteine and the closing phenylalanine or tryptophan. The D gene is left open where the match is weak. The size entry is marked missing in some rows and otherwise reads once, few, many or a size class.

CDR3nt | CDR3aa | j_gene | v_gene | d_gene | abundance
TGTGCCAGCAGCCGGACTAGCGGGGGCCACAATGAGCAGTTCTTC | CASSRTSGGHNEQFF | TRBJ2-1 | TRBV7-6 | TRBD2 | -
TGTGCCAGTAGAACTAGCGGGAGCACAGATACGCAGTATTTT | CASRTSGSTDTQYF | TRBJ2-3 | TRBV19 | TRBD2 | -
TGTGCCAGCAGCCGAGGGGGTCTAAACAATGAGCAGTTCTTC | CASSRGGLNNEQFF | TRBJ2-1 | TRBV7-6 | - | -
TGTGCCAGCAGCGTGGACAGGGGTTCACCCCTCCACTTT | CASSVDRGSPLHF | TRBJ1-6 | TRBV7-3 | TRBD1 | -
TGTGCCAGCAGCAAGGGGTACAGGGGGGAAAGCAATCAGCCCCAGCATTTT | CASSKGYRGESNQPQHF | TRBJ1-5 | TRBV4-2 | TRBD1 | -
TGCGCCAGCAGTAAGCCGGGACAGGGAAAAGAGACCCAGTACTTC | CASSKPGQGKETQYF | TRBJ2-5 | TRBV4-1 | TRBD1 | -
TGCGCCAGCAGTGGGGGGAGTACTGAAGCTTTCTTT | CASSGGSTEAFF | TRBJ1-1 | TRBV5-1 | - | -
TGTGCCAGCAGTACTGCCCCAGGGGAGGGAAACTTGAGGATACGGTATTTT | CASSTAPGEGNLRIRYF | TRBJ2-3 | TRBV5-6 | - | -
TGTGCCAGCAGCCAAGATGGGGCGCAGATACTAGCCAAAAACATTCAGTACTTC | CASSQDGAQILAKNIQYF | TRBJ2-4 | TRBV3-1/TRBV3-2 | - | -
TGTGCCAGCAGTTTAGGGGAGCTGGGCTACACCTTC | CASSLGELGYTF | TRBJ1-2 | TRBV28 | - | -
TGTGCCAGCTCGCGAGACAGTGGCGGATTATGGCCCCAGCATTTT | CASSRDSGGLWPQHF | TRBJ1-5 | TRBV18 | - | -
TGCGCCAGCAGCCGGACTAGCGGGGGGTTAAGCACAGATACGCAGTATTTT | CASSRTSGGLSTDTQYF | TRBJ2-3 | TRBV4-3 | TRBD2 | -
TGTGCCAGCAGTTTCCCGGGAACTGGTGGCTATGGCTACACCTTC | CASSFPGTGGYGYTF | TRBJ1-2 | TRBV28 | - | -
TGTGCCAGCAGTCCCCCGTTACGCAGGGGTAGCGGCAATCAGCCCCAGCATTTT | CASSPPLRRGSGNQPQHF | TRBJ1-5 | TRBV28 | - | -
TGTGCCACCAGCGCTAGCGCCGATACGCAGTATTTT | CATSASADTQYF | TRBJ2-3 | TRBV15 | - | -
TGTGCCAGCAGACCGGGACAGTCCTATAATTCACCCCTCCACTTT | CASRPGQSYNSPLHF | TRBJ1-6 | TRBV6-6 | TRBD1 | few
TGTGCCAGCAGCCAAGTTTGGGCAGACAGGGGGAGGGATTCACCCCTCCACTTT | CASSQVWADRGRDSPLHF | TRBJ1-6 | TRBV3-1/TRBV3-2 | TRBD1 | -
TGTGCCAGCATGCAGGGGAATAATTCACCCCTCCACTTT | CASMQGNNSPLHF | TRBJ1-6 | TRBV28 | - | few
TGTGCCAGCAGCTTGGGTGGGGCGAAGAACACTGAAGCTTTCTTT | CASSLGGAKNTEAFF | TRBJ1-1 | TRBV7-3 | - | -
TGTGCCAGCAGCGCGTACAAAAGGGAGGGTGGTCCTGAAGCTTTCTTT | CASSAYKREGGPEAFF | TRBJ1-1 | TRBV9 | - | -
TGTGCCAGTAGGGTGAGGGACAGGGGAATGAACACTGAAGCTTTCTTT | CASRVRDRGMNTEAFF | TRBJ1-1 | TRBV19 | TRBD1 | -
TGTGCCAGCAGCCCCCAATGGACAGGGGGCCGTGGGGGCTACACCTTC | CASSPQWTGGRGGYTF | TRBJ1-2 | TRBV7-3 | TRBD1 | -
TGCAGCGTTGTTTTTTTCACGGGGGAGGGCTACACCTTC | CSVVFFTGEGYTF | TRBJ1-2 | TRBV29-1 | - | -
TGTGCCAGCAGCCTCGGACATACCTCCACAGATACGCAGTATTTT | CASSLGHTSTDTQYF | TRBJ2-3 | TRBV5-1 | - | -
TGTGCCAGCAGCCAAGGAAACAGGGGTGAAGCTTTCTTT | CASSQGNRGEAFF | TRBJ1-1 | TRBV3-1/TRBV3-2 | TRBD1 | -
TGTGCCAGCAGTTGGACAGAGAACACTGAAGCTTTCTTT | CASSWTENTEAFF | TRBJ1-1 | TRBV27 | - | -
TGTGCCAGCAGTCAATACACCTACGAGCAGTACTTC | CASSQYTYEQYF | TRBJ2-7 | TRBV28 | - | -
TGTGCCAGCGGCCGGGACGGGGGGGGTTATGGCTACACCTTC | CASGRDGGGYGYTF | TRBJ1-2 | TRBV6-6 | - | -
TGTGCCAGCAGAGACCCGGGTCAAAGCGCGTATGGCTACACCTTC | CASRDPGQSAYGYTF | TRBJ1-2 | TRBV27 | - | -
TGTGCCAGCAGAGCAGAGGGGGAAGGATATGGCTACACCTTC | CASRAEGEGYGYTF | TRBJ1-2 | TRBV27 | - | -